This T cell receptor (beta chain) was observed in a study of T cell responses to AZD1222 COVID-19 vaccine. Findings and caveats of the study: Among AZD1222 vaccinees, only six or seven were seropositive at baseline.

As regards this clone: The antigen is not known.

Libraries were prepared by immunoSEQ multiplex PCR; TCRdb keeps only in-frame clonotypes and omits some of them. The data contain under 85,000 clones, 87% of them singletons. Germline loops: CDR1 LNHDA, CDR2 SQIVND (reference sequence). CDR3 length: 15 residues. With 4 bases clipped from V and 7 bases from J, the junction kept 9 bases outside the gene matches. The sequencing used peripheral blood, collected on day 0 of AZD1222 vaccination. The chain links TRBV19 to TRBJ1-2; 10 nucleotides match TRBD1. The source of this sequence is an adult in good health. The CDR3 DNA is TGTGCCAGTAGTACGCCGGGACAGGGGTCTGGTGGCTACACCTTC. Its protein is CASSTPGQGSGGYTF.